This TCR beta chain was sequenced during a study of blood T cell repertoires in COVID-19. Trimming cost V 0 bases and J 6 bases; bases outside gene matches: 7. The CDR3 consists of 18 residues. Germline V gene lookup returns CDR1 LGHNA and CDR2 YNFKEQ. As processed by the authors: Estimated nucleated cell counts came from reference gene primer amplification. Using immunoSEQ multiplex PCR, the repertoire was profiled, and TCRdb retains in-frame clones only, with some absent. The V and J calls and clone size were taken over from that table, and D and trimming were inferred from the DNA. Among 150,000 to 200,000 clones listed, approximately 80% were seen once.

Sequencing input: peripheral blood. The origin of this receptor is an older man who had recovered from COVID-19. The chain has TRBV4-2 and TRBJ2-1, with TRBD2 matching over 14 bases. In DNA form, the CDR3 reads TGTGCCAGCAGCCAAGATAGAACCGGGACTAGCGGGAGCAATGAGCAGTTCTTC. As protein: CASSQDRTGTSGSNEQFF.